These T cell receptor beta chains were read from a single sample in a study of blood T cell repertoires in COVID-19. Measured with immunoSEQ multiplex PCR; TCRdb has only the in-frame clones, and not every one. The repertoire holds approximately 160,000 clones, with about 86% as singletons. Sequenced: PBMCs or T cells enriched from blood (not recorded which). These TCRs come from a man aged 45-65 years who had recovered from COVID-19. The CDR3 runs from the conserved cysteine through the conserved F or W. The D gene is left open where the match is weak. Some rows have no size entry. The others give once, few or many, or a class for an expanded clone.

TRBJ1-5 . . TRBV27 TGTGCCAGCAGTTTATCGGGCAGCACTAGCAATCAGCCCCAGCATTTT CASSLSGSTSNQPQHF
TRBJ1-1 many TRBD1 TRBV10-3 TGTGCCATCAGTGAGCCTGGACAGGGGAGGAACACTGAAGCTTTCTTT CAISEPGQGRNTEAFF
TRBJ2-5 . TRBD1 TRBV5-8 TGTGCCAGCAGCTCCGGGACAGTTCAAGAGACCCAGTACTTC CASSSGTVQETQYF
TRBJ2-1 . . TRBV12-5 TGTGCTAGTGGTTTGGTACTCGGAGGGGCCTACAATGAGCAGTTCTTC CASGLVLGGAYNEQFF
TRBJ2-3 . TRBD2 TRBV14 TGTGCCAGCAGCCAAGGAAAGGGACTAGCGGGGGATACGCAGTATTTT CASSQGKGLAGDTQYF
TRBJ2-1 . . TRBV19 TGTGCCAGTAGGAAACAGAGCCAGGGAAATTACAATGAGCAGTTCTTC CASRKQSQGNYNEQFF
TRBJ1-4 . TRBD1 TRBV19 TGTGCCAGTCGACAGGGGGCTGAAAAACTGTTTTTT CASRQGAEKLFF
TRBJ2-1 . TRBD1 TRBV5-1 TGCGCCAGCAGCCGCGGGACAGGGAGCGGCTATGAGCAGTTCTTC CASSRGTGSGYEQFF
TRBJ1-6 once . TRBV2 TGTGCCAGCAGGCAGGGCTTTAATTCACCCCTCCACTTT CASRQGFNSPLHF
TRBJ1-4 . TRBD1 TRBV10-3 TGTGCCATCAAGCCGACAGGGGCTAATGAAAAACTGTTTTTT CAIKPTGANEKLFF
TRBJ1-6 . . TRBV2 TGTGCCAGCAGCCGGGGACACGTGGACAATTCACCCCTCCACTTT CASSRGHVDNSPLHF
TRBJ1-6 . . TRBV3-1/TRBV3-2 TGTGCCAGCAGCCAAGGGGCGAGATGGAATTCACCCCTCCACTTT CASSQGARWNSPLHF
TRBJ1-5 . TRBD1 TRBV2 TGTGCCAGCAGTGACAGGGGGCTGGGCAATCAGCCCCAGCATTTT CASSDRGLGNQPQHF
TRBJ1-4 . TRBD1 TRBV19 TGTGCCACCAGGGACAGCTTTAATGAAAAACTGTTTTTT CATRDSFNEKLFF
TRBJ2-2 few . TRBV6-5 TGTGCCAGCAGTTACTCAGGGACTTATACCGGGGAGCTGTTTTTT CASSYSGTYTGELFF
TRBJ1-1 . . TRBV19 TGTGCCAGTAGTATAGGGACAGTCGGGGAAGCTTTCTTT CASSIGTVGEAFF